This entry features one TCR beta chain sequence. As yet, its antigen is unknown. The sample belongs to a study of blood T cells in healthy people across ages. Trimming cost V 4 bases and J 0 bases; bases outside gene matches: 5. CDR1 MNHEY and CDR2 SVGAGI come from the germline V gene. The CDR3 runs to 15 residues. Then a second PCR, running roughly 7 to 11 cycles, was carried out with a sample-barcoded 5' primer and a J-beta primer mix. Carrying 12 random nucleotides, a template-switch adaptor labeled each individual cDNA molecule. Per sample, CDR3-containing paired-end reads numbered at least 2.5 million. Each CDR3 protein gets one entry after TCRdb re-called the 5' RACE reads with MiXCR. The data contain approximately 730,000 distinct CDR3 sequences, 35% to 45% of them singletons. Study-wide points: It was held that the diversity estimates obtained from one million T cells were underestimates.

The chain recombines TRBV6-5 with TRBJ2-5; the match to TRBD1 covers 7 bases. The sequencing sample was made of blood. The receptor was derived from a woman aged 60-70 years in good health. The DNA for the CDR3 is TGTGCCAGCAGTTCCTTGGGACAGAACCAAGAGACCCAGTACTTC. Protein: CASSSLGQNQETQYF.